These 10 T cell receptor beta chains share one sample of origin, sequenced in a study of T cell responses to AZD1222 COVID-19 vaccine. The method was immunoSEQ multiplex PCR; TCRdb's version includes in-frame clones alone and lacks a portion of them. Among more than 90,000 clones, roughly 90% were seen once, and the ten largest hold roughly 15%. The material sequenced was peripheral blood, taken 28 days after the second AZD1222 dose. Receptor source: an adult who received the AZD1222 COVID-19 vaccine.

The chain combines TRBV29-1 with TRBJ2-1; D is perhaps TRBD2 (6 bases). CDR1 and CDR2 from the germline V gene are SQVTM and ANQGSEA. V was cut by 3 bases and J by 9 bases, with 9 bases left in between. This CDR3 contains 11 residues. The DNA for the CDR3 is TGCAGCGTTGAGGGAGGTGGTGAGCAGTTCTTC. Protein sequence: CSVEGGGEQFF.

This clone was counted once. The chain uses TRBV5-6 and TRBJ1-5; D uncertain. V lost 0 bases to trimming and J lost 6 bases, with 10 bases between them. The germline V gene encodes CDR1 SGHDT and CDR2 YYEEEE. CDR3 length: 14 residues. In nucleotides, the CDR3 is TGTGCCAGCAGCTTGGAAAGGGAAGGTCAGCCCCAGCATTTT. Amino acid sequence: CASSLEREGQPQHF.

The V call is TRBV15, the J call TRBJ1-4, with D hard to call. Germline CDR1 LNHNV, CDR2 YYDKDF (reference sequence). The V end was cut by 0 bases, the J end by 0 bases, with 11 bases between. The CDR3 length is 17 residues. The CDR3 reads CATSRDPLSSTNEKLFF. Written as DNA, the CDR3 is TGTGCCACCAGCAGAGATCCGCTATCATCAACTAATGAAAAACTGTTTTTT.

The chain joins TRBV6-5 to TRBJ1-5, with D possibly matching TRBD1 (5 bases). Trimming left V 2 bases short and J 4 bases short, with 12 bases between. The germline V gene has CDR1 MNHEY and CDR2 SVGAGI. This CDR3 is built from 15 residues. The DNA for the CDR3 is TGTGCCAGCAGTTACGGGAGGGGCCCGAATCAGCCCCAGCATTTT. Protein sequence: CASSYGRGPNQPQHF.

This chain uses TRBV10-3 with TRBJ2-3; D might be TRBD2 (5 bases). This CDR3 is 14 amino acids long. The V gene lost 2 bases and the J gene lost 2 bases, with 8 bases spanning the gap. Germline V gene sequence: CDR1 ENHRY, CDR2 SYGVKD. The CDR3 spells CAISERGSTDTQYF. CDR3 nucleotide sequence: TGTGCCATCAGTGAGCGGGGTTCCACAGATACGCAGTATTTT.

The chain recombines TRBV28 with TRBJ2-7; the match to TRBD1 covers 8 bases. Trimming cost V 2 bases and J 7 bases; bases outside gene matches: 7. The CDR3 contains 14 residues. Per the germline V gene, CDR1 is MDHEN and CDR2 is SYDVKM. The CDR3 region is CASSLDQGAREQYF. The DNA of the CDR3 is TGTGCCAGCAGTTTAGATCAGGGGGCGAGGGAGCAGTACTTC.

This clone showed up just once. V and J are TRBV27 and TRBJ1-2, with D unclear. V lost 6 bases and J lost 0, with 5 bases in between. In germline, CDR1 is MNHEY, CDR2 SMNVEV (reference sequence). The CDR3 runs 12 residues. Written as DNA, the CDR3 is TGTGCCAGCAGAACCACTAACTATGGCTACACCTTC. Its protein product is CASRTTNYGYTF.

Here the CDR3 reads CASSAADEQYF. CDR3 nucleotides: TGTGCCAGCAGTGCGGCGGACGAGCAGTACTTC. V and J are TRBV2 and TRBJ2-7, with D uncertain. CDR1 is SNHLY, CDR2 FYNNEI, per germline. CDR3 size: 11 residues. V lost 4 bases and J 5 bases, leaving 6 bases between the germline ends.

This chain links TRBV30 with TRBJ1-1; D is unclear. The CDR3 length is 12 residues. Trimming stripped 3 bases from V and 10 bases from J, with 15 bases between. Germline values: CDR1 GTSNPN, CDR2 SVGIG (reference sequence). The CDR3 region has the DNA TGTGCCTGGAGAGACCCGGGAGGGATAGCTTTCTTT. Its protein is CAWRDPGGIAFF.

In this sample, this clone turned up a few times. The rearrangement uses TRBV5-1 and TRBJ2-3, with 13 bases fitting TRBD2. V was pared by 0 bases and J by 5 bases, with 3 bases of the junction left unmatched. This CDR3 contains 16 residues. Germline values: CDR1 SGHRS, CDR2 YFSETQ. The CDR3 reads CASSLVLAGGGDTQYF. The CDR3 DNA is TGCGCCAGCAGCTTGGTACTAGCGGGAGGGGGAGATACGCAGTATTTT.